The clone carrying this T cell receptor (beta chain) has a handful of counts. The V segment lost 8 bases and the J segment 3 bases; nucleotides outside the gene matches: 11. The CDR3 length is 14 residues. The germline CDR1 and CDR2 sequences are GTSNPN and SVGIG (reference sequence). The sample is drawn from a study of beta chain features in type 1 diabetes. cDNA synthesis used the whole RNA isolate, giving expressed TCRB sequences. Measured with immunoSEQ multiplex PCR; TCRdb has only the in-frame clones, and not every one. The sample has 330,000 or so clones, about 18% seen once. The sequencing input was naive CD4+ T cells from blood. This receptor was identified in a young woman in good health. V gene TRBV30 combines with J gene TRBJ1-1; 8 positions agree with TRBD1. The CDR3 DNA reads TGTGCCCGGACCAGGGGGCAGCATGACACTGAAGCTTTCTTT. This codes for CARTRGQHDTEAFF.